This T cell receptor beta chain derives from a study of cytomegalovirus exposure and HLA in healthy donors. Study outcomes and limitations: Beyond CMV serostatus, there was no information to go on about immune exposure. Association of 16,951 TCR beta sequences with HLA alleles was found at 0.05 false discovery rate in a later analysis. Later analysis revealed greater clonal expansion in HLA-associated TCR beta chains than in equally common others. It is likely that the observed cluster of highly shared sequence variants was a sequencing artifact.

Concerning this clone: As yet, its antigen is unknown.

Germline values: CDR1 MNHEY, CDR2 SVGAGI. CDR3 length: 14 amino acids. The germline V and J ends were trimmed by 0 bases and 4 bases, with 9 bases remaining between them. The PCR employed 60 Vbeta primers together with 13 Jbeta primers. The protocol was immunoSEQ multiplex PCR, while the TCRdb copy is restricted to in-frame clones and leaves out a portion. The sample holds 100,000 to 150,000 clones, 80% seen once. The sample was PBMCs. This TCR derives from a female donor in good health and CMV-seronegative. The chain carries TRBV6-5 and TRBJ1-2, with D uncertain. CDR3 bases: TGTGCCAGCAGTTACTCGAGACACAGCTATGGCTACACCTTC. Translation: CASSYSRHSYGYTF.